The rows below give T cell receptor beta chains drawn from one sample of a study of PD-1 blockade in classical Hodgkin lymphoma. Here immunoSEQ multiplex PCR was the method, and the copy in TCRdb shows in-frame clones only, minus some. The profile shows about 13,000 clones, about four fifths of them singletons. Source: CD4+ T cells from blood, taken before the fourth cycle of nivolumab. These TCRs come from a human donor with classical Hodgkin lymphoma. CDR3s include the opening cysteine and the closing phenylalanine or tryptophan. The D gene is left open where the match is weak. A row's size may be missing; if present it is once, few, many or a size class.

V,size,J,D,DNA,CDR3
TRBV4-3,-,TRBJ1-1,-,TGCGCCAGCAGCCAAGATTCCGGGGTCGGCACTGAAGCTTTCTTT,CASSQDSGVGTEAFF
TRBV10-3,-,TRBJ2-6,-,TGTGCCATCAGTGATACAGGGATCGGGGCCAACGTCCCGACTTTC,CAISDTGIGANVPTF
TRBV5-4,-,TRBJ1-1,-,TGTGCCAGCAGCATAGATGGGGACCCCCCCGGGCTCACTGAAGCTTTCTTT,CASSIDGDPPGLTEAFF
TRBV11-3,-,TRBJ2-7,TRBD1,TGTGCCAGCAGTAAGTGGGCCGGACAGGGGGTCTCCTACGAGCAGTACTTC,CASSKWAGQGVSYEQYF
TRBV28,-,TRBJ2-5,TRBD1,TGTGCCAGCAGCCCTTATCGGGACAGACAAGAGACCCAGTACTTC,CASSPYRDRQETQYF
TRBV7-2,-,TRBJ2-3,-,TGTGCCAGCTGGGATTGGACAGATACGCAGTATTTT,CASWDWTDTQYF
TRBV29-1,-,TRBJ2-7,-,TGCAGCGTTGGGGGTCTGTCCTACGAGCAGTACTTC,CSVGGLSYEQYF
TRBV2,-,TRBJ2-3,-,TGTGCCAGGCCCACGAAAGGGCAGATCGACACAGATACGCAGTATTTT,CARPTKGQIDTDTQYF
TRBV30,-,TRBJ2-4,-,TGTGCCTGGGGGGGCGGGAATGCCAAAAACATTCAGTACTTC,CAWGGGNAKNIQYF
TRBV7-9,-,TRBJ2-7,-,TGTGCCAGCAGCTTAGGGGGTGGGAAGCAGTACTTC,CASSLGGGKQYF
TRBV7-2,-,TRBJ2-4,-,TGTGCCAGCAGCCCCCGTGCTTTAGCCAAAAACATTCAGTACTTC,CASSPRALAKNIQYF
TRBV4-2,-,TRBJ2-2,-,TGTGCCAGCAGCCCTTCCGGGACTCAACATGCCGGGGAGCTGTTTTTT,CASSPSGTQHAGELFF
TRBV6-5,-,TRBJ2-7,TRBD2,TGTGCCAGCAGTTACTCCGGGACTAATTCCTACGAGCAGTACTTC,CASSYSGTNSYEQYF
TRBV2,-,TRBJ1-5,-,TGTGCCAGCAGTGAAAACGGGGGCAATCAGCCCCAGCATTTT,CASSENGGNQPQHF
TRBV6-1,-,TRBJ2-3,TRBD2,TGTGCCAGCAGTGAAACAGCAAAGGCTAGCGGAAGCACAGATACGCAGTATTTT,CASSETAKASGSTDTQYF
TRBV9,-,TRBJ2-7,-,TGTGCCAGCAGCGTACGCGGGGGCCTTGCCTACGAGCAGTACTTC,CASSVRGGLAYEQYF
TRBV5-1,-,TRBJ2-5,-,TGCGCCAGCAGCTCTCGACTTGGGCCTCAAGAGACCCAGTACTTC,CASSSRLGPQETQYF
TRBV18,once,TRBJ2-2,-,TGTGCCAGCTCACCACAGGGAGGCCCATTCACCGGGGAGCTGTTTTTT,CASSPQGGPFTGELFF
TRBV7-9,-,TRBJ1-2,TRBD1,TGTGCCAGCAGTTGGTTTGGGACAGGGGGCGGAGACGACTATGGCTACACCTTC,CASSWFGTGGGDDYGYTF
TRBV27,-,TRBJ2-3,-,TGTGCCAGCAGTTTGAGGGGGGTGGGGAGGCCGTACACAGATACGCAGTATTTT,CASSLRGVGRPYTDTQYF
TRBV2,few,TRBJ2-7,-,TGTGCCACTTCCAGGGGGGTACGTTACGAGCAGTACTTC,CATSRGVRYEQYF
TRBV28,-,TRBJ1-6,-,TGTGCCAGCAGTTTCGGGCCTTGGGGTAGCTCCTATAATTCACCCCTCCACTTT,CASSFGPWGSSYNSPLHF
TRBV4-1,-,TRBJ2-5,-,TGCGCCAGCAGCCAAAGAGCCTACCAAGAGACCCAGTACTTC,CASSQRAYQETQYF
TRBV28,-,TRBJ1-2,-,TGTGCCAGCGCCCCCGAACCCTTTGAGACAGACTATGGCTACACCTTC,CASAPEPFETDYGYTF
TRBV5-4,-,TRBJ2-1,-,TGTGCCAGCAGCTTGGAGGGGGGGGGTTACAATGAGCAGTTCTTC,CASSLEGGGYNEQFF
TRBV7-6,few,TRBJ2-3,-,TGTGCCAGCAGCCCCCTACAGAATACGCAGTATTTT,CASSPLQNTQYF
TRBV5-1,-,TRBJ2-2,-,TGCGCCAGCAGCTTGGTGGACAGACCGAACACCGGGGAGCTGTTTTTT,CASSLVDRPNTGELFF
TRBV25-1,once,TRBJ1-1,-,TGTGCCAGCAGTGAATATAGGGGGGGAACTGAAGCTTTCTTT,CASSEYRGGTEAFF
TRBV6-5,-,TRBJ1-5,TRBD1,TGTGCCAGCAGTCCGGGACAGGGGGCACGTCAGCCCCAGCATTTT,CASSPGQGARQPQHF
TRBV4-3,-,TRBJ1-6,-,TGCGCCAGCAGCCAAGCTGGGGGGGGTTCACCCCTCCACTTT,CASSQAGGGSPLHF
TRBV5-1,-,TRBJ2-1,-,TGCGCCAGCAGCTTGGTGGGACTGGGGTACAATGAGCAGTTCTTC,CASSLVGLGYNEQFF
TRBV9,-,TRBJ1-2,-,TGTGCCAGCAGCCAGGCAGCCTCAACCTACTATGGCTACACCTTC,CASSQAASTYYGYTF
TRBV2,-,TRBJ1-1,-,TGTGCCAGCAGTGTACCACCGAACACTGAAGCTTTCTTT,CASSVPPNTEAFF
TRBV2,-,TRBJ2-3,-,TGTGCCAGCACCCGTGGTGAAGGAGATACGCAGTATTTT,CASTRGEGDTQYF
TRBV18,-,TRBJ1-2,-,TGTGCCAGCTCACCAGCCCACGAACCTAACTATGGCTACACCTTC,CASSPAHEPNYGYTF
TRBV28,-,TRBJ2-2,TRBD2,TGTGCCAGCAGTTTATCGTTCGGGACTAGCGGGAGAGACTACACCGGGGAGCTGTTTTTT,CASSLSFGTSGRDYTGELFF
TRBV9,-,TRBJ2-1,TRBD1,TGTGCCAGCAGCCCTCATCGGACAGGCTACAATGAGCAGTTCTTC,CASSPHRTGYNEQFF
TRBV6-5,-,TRBJ1-2,-,TGTGCCAGCAGCCCGGGGGCCCCGGGGTATGGCTACACCTTC,CASSPGAPGYGYTF
TRBV5-4,-,TRBJ2-7,-,TGTGCCAGCAGCTTGGAAGTATTCGGGGCTTGGGGTACCTACGAGCAGTACTTC,CASSLEVFGAWGTYEQYF
TRBV30,-,TRBJ1-1,-,TGTGCCTGGAGTTGGGAAGTGCTCACTGAAGCTTTCTTT,CAWSWEVLTEAFF
TRBV19,-,TRBJ2-7,TRBD1,TGTGCCAGTAGCCCGACAGGGTATTCCAACGAGCAGTACTTC,CASSPTGYSNEQYF
TRBV20-1,-,TRBJ2-7,TRBD2,TGCAGTGCCCTAGCGGCATACGAGCAGTACTTC,CSALAAYEQYF
TRBV18,-,TRBJ2-3,TRBD2,TGTGCCAGCTCACCACCGGTAGCGGGGGGCCGGGATACGCAGTATTTT,CASSPPVAGGRDTQYF
TRBV5-6,-,TRBJ2-2,-,TGTGCCACCTTAGCGAACACCGGGGAGCTGTTTTTT,CATLANTGELFF
TRBV30,few,TRBJ1-1,TRBD1,TGTGCCTGGAGTCTTCGGGGACAGGGGAACACTGAAGCTTTCTTT,CAWSLRGQGNTEAFF
TRBV4-2,-,TRBJ2-2,-,TGTGCCAGCAGCCAAGATCAGGGGGGGACCGGGGAGCTGTTTTTT,CASSQDQGGTGELFF
TRBV9,once,TRBJ2-3,-,TGTGCCAGCAGCATCCCAGCGGGTACGCAGTATTTT,CASSIPAGTQYF
TRBV5-1,-,TRBJ2-1,-,TGCGCCAGCAGCCTAACGGGAGCGGGCCTCGATGAGCAGTTCTTC,CASSLTGAGLDEQFF
TRBV2,few,TRBJ1-2,-,TGTGCCAGCAGCCCCGGACATATCTATGGCTACACCTTC,CASSPGHIYGYTF
TRBV7-9,few,TRBJ1-4,-,TGTGCCAGCAGCTTGACAGAAGCTAATGAAAAACTGTTTTTT,CASSLTEANEKLFF
TRBV19,-,TRBJ2-4,-,TGTGCCAGTAGTATTACCCGACTCGGGCAAAACATTCAGTACTTC,CASSITRLGQNIQYF
TRBV7-6,-,TRBJ2-7,TRBD1,TGTGCCAGCAGCTTAGGGACAGGAGTCTACGAGCAGTACTTC,CASSLGTGVYEQYF
TRBV5-1,-,TRBJ2-5,-,TGCGCCAGCAGCACCCTAAACAGGTTGGGAGAGACCCAGTACTTC,CASSTLNRLGETQYF
TRBV9,-,TRBJ2-3,-,TGTGCCAGCAGCGATTTCACAGATACGCAGTATTTT,CASSDFTDTQYF
TRBV25-1,-,TRBJ2-5,TRBD2,TGTGCCAGCAGTGTGGGCGGGGGATGGGAGACCCAGTACTTC,CASSVGGGWETQYF